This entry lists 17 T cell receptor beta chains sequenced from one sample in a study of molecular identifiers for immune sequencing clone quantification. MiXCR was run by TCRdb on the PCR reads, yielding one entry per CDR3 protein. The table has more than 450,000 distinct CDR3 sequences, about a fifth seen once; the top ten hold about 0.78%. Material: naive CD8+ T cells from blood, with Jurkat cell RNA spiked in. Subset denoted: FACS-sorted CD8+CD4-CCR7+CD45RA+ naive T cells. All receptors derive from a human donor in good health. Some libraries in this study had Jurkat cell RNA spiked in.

Here the CDR3 DNA reads TGCGCCAGCAGCTTGGCCTCTGCGTCCGTTCCCGAAGCTTTCTTT. Translated, it gives CASSLASASVPEAFF. The chain carries TRBV5-1 and TRBJ1-1; D ambiguous. CDR3 size: 15 residues. In germline, CDR1 is SGHRS, CDR2 YFSETQ. Trimming left V 0 bases short and J 8 bases short, with 17 bases between.

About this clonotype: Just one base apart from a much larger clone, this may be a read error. CDR3 loop: CASGQGSGIDTQYF. CDR3 sequence (DNA): TGTGCCAGCGGCCAAGGGTCCGGGATAGATACGCAGTATTTT. This rearrangement joins TRBV4-2 to TRBJ2-3, with D perhaps matching TRBD2 (5 bases). Per the germline V gene, CDR1 is LGHNA and CDR2 is YNFKEQ. CDR3 length: 14 amino acids.

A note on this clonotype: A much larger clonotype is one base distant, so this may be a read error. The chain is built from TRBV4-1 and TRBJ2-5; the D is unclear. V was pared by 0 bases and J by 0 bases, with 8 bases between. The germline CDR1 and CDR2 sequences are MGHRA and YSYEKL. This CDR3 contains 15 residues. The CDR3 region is CASSQEGDNQETQYF. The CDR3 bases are TGCGCCAGCAGCCAAGAGGGCGATAACCAAGAGACCCAGTACTTC.

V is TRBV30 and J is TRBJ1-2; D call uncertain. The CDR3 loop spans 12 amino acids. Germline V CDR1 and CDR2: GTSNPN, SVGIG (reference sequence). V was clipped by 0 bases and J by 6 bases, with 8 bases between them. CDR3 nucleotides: TGTGCCTGGAGTGTAGTTGCCCATGGCTACACCTTC. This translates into CAWSVVAHGYTF.

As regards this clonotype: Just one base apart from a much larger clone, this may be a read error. The CDR3 DNA is TGTGCCAGCAGATACATGGTAGCGGGAGCCGGCGAGCAGTACTTC. The encoded protein is CASRYMVAGAGEQYF. The V and J genes are TRBV6-2 or TRBV6-3 and TRBJ2-7, with 9 bases lining up with TRBD2. With 6 bases clipped from V and 6 bases from J, the junction kept 12 bases outside the gene matches. The CDR3 length is 15 residues. CDR1 is MNHEY, CDR2 SVGEGT, per germline.

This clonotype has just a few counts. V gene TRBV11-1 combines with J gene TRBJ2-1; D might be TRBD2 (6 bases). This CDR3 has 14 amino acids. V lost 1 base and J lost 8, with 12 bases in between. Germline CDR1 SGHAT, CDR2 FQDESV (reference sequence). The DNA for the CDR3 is TGTGCCAGCAGCTTAGGACGGGACTTCCATGAGCAGTTCTTC. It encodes CASSLGRDFHEQFF. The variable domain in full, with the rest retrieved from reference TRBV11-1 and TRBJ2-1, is EAEVAQSPRYKITEKSQAVAFWCDPISGHATLYWYRQILGQGPELLVQFQDESVVDDSQLPKDRFSAERLKGVDSTLKIQPAELGDSAMYLCASSLGRDFHEQFFGPGTRLTVL.

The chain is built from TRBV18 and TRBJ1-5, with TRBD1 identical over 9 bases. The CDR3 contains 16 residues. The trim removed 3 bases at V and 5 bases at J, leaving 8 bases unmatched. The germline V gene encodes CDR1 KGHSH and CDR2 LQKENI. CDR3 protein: CASSPDRQGVYQPQHF. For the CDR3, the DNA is TGTGCCAGCTCACCGGACAGACAGGGGGTATATCAGCCCCAGCATTTT.

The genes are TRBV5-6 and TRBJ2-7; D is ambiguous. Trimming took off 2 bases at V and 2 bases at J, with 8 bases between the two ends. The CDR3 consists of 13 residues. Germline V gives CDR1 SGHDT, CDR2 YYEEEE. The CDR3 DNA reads TGTGCCAGCAGCTTCGGCGTTCCCTACGAGCAGTACTTC. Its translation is CASSFGVPYEQYF.

The chain's CDR3 is CASSCVDSSYNEQFF. The CDR3, as DNA: TGTGCCAGCAGTTGCGTGGATAGCTCCTACAATGAGCAGTTCTTC. V is TRBV6-5 and J is TRBJ2-1; D remains unclear. The germline CDR1 and CDR2 sequences are MNHEY and SVGAGI. The CDR3 is made up of 15 amino acids. Trimming left V 4 bases short and J 0 bases short, with 10 bases between.

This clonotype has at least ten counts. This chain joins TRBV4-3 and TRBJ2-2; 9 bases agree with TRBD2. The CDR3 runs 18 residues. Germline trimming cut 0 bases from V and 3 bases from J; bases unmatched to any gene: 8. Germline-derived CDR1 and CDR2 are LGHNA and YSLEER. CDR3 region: CASSQDFQRGAYTGELFF. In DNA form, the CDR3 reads TGCGCCAGCAGCCAAGATTTTCAGCGGGGGGCCTACACCGGGGAGCTGTTTTTT.

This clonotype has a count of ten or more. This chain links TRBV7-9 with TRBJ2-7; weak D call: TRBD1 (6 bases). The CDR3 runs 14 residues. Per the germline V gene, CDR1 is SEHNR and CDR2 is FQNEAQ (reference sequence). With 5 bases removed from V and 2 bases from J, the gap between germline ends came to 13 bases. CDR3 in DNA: TGTGCCAGCAGCCCACTCGGACAGACCTACGAGCAGTACTTC. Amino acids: CASSPLGQTYEQYF.

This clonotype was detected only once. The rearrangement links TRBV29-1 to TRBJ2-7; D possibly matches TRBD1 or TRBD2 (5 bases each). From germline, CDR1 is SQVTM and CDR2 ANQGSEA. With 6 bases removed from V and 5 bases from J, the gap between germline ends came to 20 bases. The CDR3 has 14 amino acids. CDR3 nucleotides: TGCAGCGTCGAAAGACACGCCCGAGGGGACGAGCAGTACTTC. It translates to CSVERHARGDEQYF.

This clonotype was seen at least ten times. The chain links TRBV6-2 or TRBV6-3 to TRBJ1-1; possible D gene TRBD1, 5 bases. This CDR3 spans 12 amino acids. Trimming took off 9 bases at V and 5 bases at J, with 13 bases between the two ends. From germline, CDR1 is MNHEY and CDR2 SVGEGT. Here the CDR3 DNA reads TGTGCCAGTGCACTGGGGGGGACTGAAGCTTTCTTT. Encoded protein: CASALGGTEAFF.

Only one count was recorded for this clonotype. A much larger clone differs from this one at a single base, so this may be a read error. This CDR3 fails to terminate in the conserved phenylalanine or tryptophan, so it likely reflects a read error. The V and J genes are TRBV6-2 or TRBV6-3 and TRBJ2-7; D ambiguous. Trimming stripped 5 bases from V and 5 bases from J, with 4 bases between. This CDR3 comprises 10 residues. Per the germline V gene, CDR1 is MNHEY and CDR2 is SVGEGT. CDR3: CASSENEQYY. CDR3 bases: TGTGCCAGCAGTGAGAACGAGCAGTACTAC.

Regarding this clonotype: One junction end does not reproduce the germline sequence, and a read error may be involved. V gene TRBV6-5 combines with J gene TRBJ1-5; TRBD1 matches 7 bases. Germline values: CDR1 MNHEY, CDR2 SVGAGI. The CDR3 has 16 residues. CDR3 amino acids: CASSYGAGGSNQPRHF. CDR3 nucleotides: TGTGCCAGCAGTTACGGGGCAGGGGGAAGCAATCAGCCCCGGCATTTT.

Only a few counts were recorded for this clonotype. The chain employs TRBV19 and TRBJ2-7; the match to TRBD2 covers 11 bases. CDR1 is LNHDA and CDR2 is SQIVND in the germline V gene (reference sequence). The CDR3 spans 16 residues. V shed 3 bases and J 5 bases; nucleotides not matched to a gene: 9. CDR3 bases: TGTGCCAGTAGTATCTCACCGACTAGCGGGGTCGACGAGCAGTACTTC. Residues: CASSISPTSGVDEQYF.

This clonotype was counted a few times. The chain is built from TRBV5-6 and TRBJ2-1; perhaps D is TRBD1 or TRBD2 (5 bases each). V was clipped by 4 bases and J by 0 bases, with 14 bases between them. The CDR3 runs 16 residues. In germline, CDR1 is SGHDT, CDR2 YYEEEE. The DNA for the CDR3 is TGTGCCAGCAGCATAACCGGGACCAGCTCCTACAATGAGCAGTTCTTC. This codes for CASSITGTSSYNEQFF.